The 30 T cell receptor beta chains presented below share a single source sample, sequenced in a study of T cell responses to AZD1222 COVID-19 vaccine. Libraries were prepared by immunoSEQ multiplex PCR; TCRdb keeps only in-frame clonotypes and omits some of them. The sample carries around 150,000 clones, roughly 94% recorded once. This specimen consisted of peripheral blood, obtained 28 days after the second AZD1222 dose. Receptor source: an adult who received the AZD1222 COVID-19 vaccine.

The sample holds one count of this clone. The chain joins TRBV9 to TRBJ2-1; D not resolved. CDR1 is SGDLS, CDR2 YYNGEE, per germline. The CDR3 is 13 residues long. Between the trimmed V and J ends, which lost 1 base and 8 bases, there was a span of 10 bases. The DNA for the CDR3 is TGTGCCAGCAGCGTATTGGTCGAAGATGAGCAGTTCTTC. The encoded protein is CASSVLVEDEQFF.

The chain uses TRBV18 and TRBJ2-5, with 14 bases lining up with TRBD2. CDR1 and CDR2 (germline): KGHSH, LQKENI. The CDR3 extends over 15 amino acids. The trim removed 4 bases at V and 3 bases at J, leaving 1 base unmatched. The chain's CDR3 is CASSRGLAGEETQYF. In DNA, the CDR3 is TGTGCCAGCTCACGGGGACTAGCGGGGGAAGAGACCCAGTACTTC.

The chain combines TRBV10-3 with TRBJ2-5; D ambiguous. The ends were cut back, 0 bases at V and 4 bases at J, with 12 bases in the middle. In germline, CDR1 is ENHRY, CDR2 SYGVKD. CDR3 size: 15 residues. The CDR3 nucleotides are TGTGCCATCAGTGAGTCGAAGGGTCCGGGAGAGACCCAGTACTTC. Its translation is CAISESKGPGETQYF.

This chain links TRBV9 with TRBJ1-3, with D tentatively TRBD1 (6 bases). The germline CDR1 and CDR2 sequences are SGDLS and YYNGEE. With 3 bases removed from V and 1 base from J, the gap between germline ends came to 11 bases. The CDR3 extends over 15 amino acids. CDR3 sequence reads: CASSERGSSGNTIYF. The CDR3 DNA reads TGTGCCAGCAGCGAGAGGGGGTCGTCTGGAAACACCATATATTTT. Full variable domain (remainder filled in from reference TRBV9 and TRBJ1-3): DSGVTQTPKHLITATGQRVTLRCSPRSGDLSVYWYQQSLDQGLQFLIQYYNGEERAKGNILERFSAQQFPDLHSELNLSSLELGDSALYFCASSERGSSGNTIYFGEGSWLTVV.

The rearrangement joins TRBV14 to TRBJ2-5; the D call may be TRBD1 or TRBD2 (6 bases each). There are 13 residues in the CDR3. V was clipped by 6 bases and J by 5 bases, with 13 bases between them. Germline V lookup: CDR1 SGHDN, CDR2 FVKESK. The CDR3 nucleotides read TGTGCCAGCAGTCGGGGGCGTTGGGAGACCCAGTACTTC. It specifies CASSRGRWETQYF.

V and J are TRBV3-1 (or the pseudogene TRBV3-2) and TRBJ1-1; tentatively, D is TRBD1 (5 bases). The CDR3 is 13 amino acids. The germline V gene has CDR1 LGHDT and CDR2 YNNKEL (reference sequence). The V gene lost 3 bases and the J gene lost 7 bases, with 12 bases spanning the gap. The CDR3 nucleotides are TGTGCCAGCAGCCAGTCTCGGGACTATGAAGCTTTCTTT. Protein sequence: CASSQSRDYEAFF.

V usage is TRBV21-1 and J usage is TRBJ1-4; TRBD1, as called in the table, went unchecked against the DNA. TRBV21-1 is a pseudogene locus. CDR3 length: 18 amino acids. CDR3 protein: CASSKAVPGQESNEKLFF. The CDR3 DNA reads TGTGCCAGCAGCAAAGCGGTCCCCGGACAGGAGTCTAATGAAAAACTGTTTTTT.

The chain is built from TRBV6-1 and TRBJ1-3; no clear D gene. Looked up from germline, CDR1 is MNHNS and CDR2 is SASEGT. V was trimmed by 1 base and J by 3 bases, leaving 10 bases between them. The CDR3 length is 15 residues. CDR3 sequence reads: CASSEEYPGGNTIYF. The CDR3 bases are TGTGCCAGCAGTGAAGAGTACCCCGGTGGAAACACCATATATTTT.

The rearrangement uses TRBV13 and TRBJ1-5, with a tentative D call TRBD1 (5 bases). The ends were cut back, 0 bases at V and 1 base at J, with 10 bases in the middle. Germline V lookup: CDR1 PRHDT, CDR2 FYEKMQ (reference sequence). This CDR3 is built from 16 residues. This chain's CDR3 is CASSLGMGGSNQPQHF. CDR3 nucleotides: TGTGCCAGCAGCTTAGGAATGGGGGGGAGCAATCAGCCCCAGCATTTT.

The chain employs TRBV12-3 or TRBV12-4 and TRBJ1-1; tentative D call: TRBD1 (6 bases). Trimming shortened V by 5 bases and J by 6 bases, and 13 bases separated the two germline ends. This CDR3 has 13 amino acids. As DNA, the CDR3 is TGTGCCAGCAGTCCCAGACAGGAGTCTGAAGCTTTCTTT. It yields the protein CASSPRQESEAFF.

The J gene is TRBJ2-1, the V gene TRBV6-5, with D tentatively TRBD2 (5 bases). Trimming removed 0 bases from V and 2 bases from J, with 11 bases in between. This CDR3 is built from 16 residues. From germline, CDR1 is MNHEY and CDR2 SVGAGI. The chain's CDR3 is CASSYSGPGAYNEQFF. The CDR3 bases are TGTGCCAGCAGTTACTCCGGTCCCGGGGCCTACAATGAGCAGTTCTTC.

This clone was seen only once. This rearrangement joins TRBV19 to TRBJ1-1, with 8 bases aligning to TRBD1. Trimming at V came to 6 bases and at J to 5 bases, leaving 11 bases not matched to a gene. The CDR3 length is 15 residues. Germline V gives CDR1 LNHDA, CDR2 SQIVND (reference sequence). The CDR3 DNA is TGTGCCAGTAGGCCTCCGGACAGGGAAGGGACTGAAGCTTTCTTT. Translation: CASRPPDREGTEAFF.

This clone has just one count. The rearrangement links TRBV6-2 or TRBV6-3 to TRBJ2-1; weak D call: TRBD2 (7 bases). Germline assignment: CDR1 MNHEY and CDR2 SVGEGT. The CDR3 length is 15 residues. The V and J ends lost 2 bases and 7 bases respectively, with 15 bases between them. Written as DNA, the CDR3 is TGTGCCAGCAGTTACGGGGGGGGCTCCGGGAATGAGCAGTTCTTC. This codes for CASSYGGGSGNEQFF.

This chain uses TRBV5-1 with TRBJ2-3; D is uncertain. This CDR3 comprises 15 residues. V lost 1 base and J 5 bases, leaving 14 bases between the germline ends. CDR1 and CDR2 from the germline V gene are SGHRS and YFSETQ. Here the CDR3 reads CASSLRVGNEDTQYF. The CDR3, as DNA: TGCGCCAGCAGCTTGAGGGTAGGGAATGAAGATACGCAGTATTTT.

This rearrangement joins TRBV14 to TRBJ2-3; possibly TRBD2 for D (5 bases). Germline V gene sequence: CDR1 SGHDN, CDR2 FVKESK. The V end was cut by 6 bases, the J end by 4 bases, with 8 bases between. This CDR3 contains 12 residues. This chain's CDR3 is CASSRGPDTQYF. The CDR3 nucleotides are TGTGCCAGCAGTCGAGGGCCAGATACGCAGTATTTT.

The rearrangement uses TRBV16 and TRBJ1-2, with D unresolved. The CDR3 spans 13 residues. From germline, CDR1 is KGHSY and CDR2 FQNENV. Trimming left V 0 bases short and J 5 bases short, with 7 bases between. CDR3 DNA sequence: TGTGCCAGCAGCCAATCGGCCGATTATGGCTACACCTTC. It specifies CASSQSADYGYTF.

V usage is TRBV4-1 and J usage is TRBJ2-1; TRBD2 is a possible D gene (5 bases). CDR3 size: 12 residues. The V end was cut by 4 bases, the J end by 8 bases, with 9 bases between. CDR1 MGHRA and CDR2 YSYEKL come from the germline V gene. CDR3 coding DNA: TGCGCCAGCAGCCCGGACTTTGATGAGCAGTTCTTC. Amino acid sequence: CASSPDFDEQFF.

The chain is built from TRBV5-4 and TRBJ2-7; D is ambiguous. The CDR3 totals 13 residues. The germline V and J ends were trimmed by 0 bases and 3 bases, with 7 bases remaining between them. Germline loops: CDR1 SGHNT, CDR2 YYREEE (reference sequence). CDR3: CASSLGWNYEQYF. The CDR3 nucleotides read TGTGCCAGCAGCTTGGGTTGGAACTACGAGCAGTACTTC.

The V and J genes are TRBV5-1 and TRBJ1-1, with unresolved D. This CDR3 spans 16 amino acids. The V end lost 6 bases, the J end lost 0 bases, and 18 bases lay between the germline ends. Germline assignment: CDR1 SGHRS and CDR2 YFSETQ. The CDR3, as DNA: TGCGCCAGCACTCCTTGGGGTACGACCATGAACACTGAAGCTTTCTTT. Its protein product is CASTPWGTTMNTEAFF.

V usage is TRBV6-1 and J usage is TRBJ1-5; a possible D gene is TRBD1 (6 bases). The V gene lost 4 bases and the J gene lost 3 bases, with 16 bases spanning the gap. Germline CDR1 reads MNHNS; CDR2 reads SASEGT. CDR3 length: 16 amino acids. CDR3 sequence reads: CASSAGTRGFNQPQHF. DNA of the CDR3: TGTGCCAGCAGTGCCGGGACAAGGGGCTTCAATCAGCCCCAGCATTTT.

The chain uses TRBV6-5 and TRBJ1-1; 8 bases match TRBD1. V lost 4 bases, J lost 10 bases, and 8 bases stayed unmatched. There are 13 residues in the CDR3. Germline values: CDR1 MNHEY, CDR2 SVGAGI. CDR3 in amino acids: CASSSSTGVVAFF. CDR3 DNA: TGTGCCAGCAGTTCCTCGACAGGGGTAGTAGCTTTCTTT.

The V and J genes are TRBV3-1 (or the pseudogene TRBV3-2) and TRBJ1-5; 7 bases fit TRBD1. CDR3 size: 13 residues. CDR1 is LGHDT and CDR2 is YNNKEL in the germline V gene (reference sequence). V shed 4 bases and J 7 bases; nucleotides not matched to a gene: 4. The CDR3 DNA sequence: TGTGCCAGCAGCCCACAGGGGTGGCAGCCCCAGCATTTT. This gives the protein CASSPQGWQPQHF.

A single count supports this clone. The chain employs TRBV6-6 and TRBJ2-7; TRBD2 aligns across 8 bases. CDR3 length: 16 amino acids. Germline V gives CDR1 MNHNY, CDR2 SVGAGI (reference sequence). V shed 5 bases, J shed 4 bases, and the junction held 13 bases outside the gene matches. CDR3 sequence reads: CASSRNTGTSTYEQYF. The DNA of the CDR3 is TGTGCCAGCAGTCGAAATACCGGGACTAGTACGTACGAGCAGTACTTC.

The rearrangement uses TRBV11-2 and TRBJ2-1; D is possibly TRBD1 (5 bases). CDR3 length: 15 amino acids. Deletions cut 1 base from V and 2 bases from J, with 9 bases between. Germline V gene data show CDR1 as SGHAT and CDR2 as FQNNGV. This chain's CDR3 is CASSLAGWAYNEQFF. CDR3 bases: TGTGCCAGCAGCTTAGCAGGGTGGGCCTACAATGAGCAGTTCTTC.

V gene TRBV7-3 combines with J gene TRBJ2-5, with D maybe TRBD2 (6 bases). The V end lost 2 bases, the J end lost 4 bases, and 11 bases lay between the germline ends. CDR1 is SGHTA and CDR2 is FQGTGA in the germline V gene. CDR3 size: 14 residues. The CDR3 nucleotides are TGTGCCAGCAGCTTAGCGGGGCAGGGAGAGACCCAGTACTTC. It encodes CASSLAGQGETQYF. Looking up the rest from reference TRBV7-3 and TRBJ2-5 gives the full variable domain: GAGVSQTPSNKVTEKGKYVELRCDPISGHTALYWYRQSLGQGPEFLIYFQGTGAADDSGLPNDRFFAVRPEGSVSTLKIQRTERGDSAVYLCASSLAGQGETQYFGPGTRLLVL.

V is TRBV7-9 and J is TRBJ1-2; perhaps TRBD1 as D (5 bases). This CDR3 contains 13 residues. V lost 3 bases to trimming and J lost 8 bases, with 13 bases between them. Germline V gene data show CDR1 as SEHNR and CDR2 as FQNEAQ (reference sequence). The CDR3 DNA is TGTGCCAGCAGCTTGGGGACCGGAAGGGGCTACACCTTC. This encodes CASSLGTGRGYTF.

The CDR3 reads CASSLGFFNTGELFF. CDR3 nucleotide sequence: TGTGCCAGCAGCTTGGGGTTCTTTAACACCGGGGAGCTGTTTTTT. This chain uses TRBV5-5 with TRBJ2-2; D gene uncertain. V gave up 0 bases and J gave up 2 bases, with 8 bases separating them. The CDR3 covers 15 residues. Looked up from germline, CDR1 is SGHKS and CDR2 is YYEKEE (reference sequence).

The chain uses TRBV7-9 and TRBJ1-1; D gene ambiguous. Germline values: CDR1 SEHNR, CDR2 FQNEAQ (reference sequence). Trimming stripped 3 bases from V and 7 bases from J, with 15 bases between. This CDR3 is built from 14 residues. The CDR3 bases are TGTGCCAGCAGCTTCGTCGAGGTGTCGCTTGAAGCTTTCTTT. As protein: CASSFVEVSLEAFF. Full variable domain (outside the CDR3, taken from reference TRBV7-9 and TRBJ1-1): DTGVSQNPRHKITKRGQNVTFRCDPISEHNRLYWYRQTLGQGPEFLTYFQNEAQLEKSRLLSDRFSAERPKGSFSTLEIQRTEQGDSAMYLCASSFVEVSLEAFFGQGTRLTVV.

This clone was observed once. The rearrangement links TRBV6-1 to TRBJ1-5, with 7 bases fitting TRBD1. This CDR3 spans 14 amino acids. Germline V gives CDR1 MNHNS, CDR2 SASEGT. V was pared by 2 bases and J by 7 bases, with 5 bases of the junction left unmatched. The CDR3 sequence is CASSESPGGQPQHF. The DNA of the CDR3 is TGTGCCAGCAGTGAAAGTCCAGGGGGACAGCCCCAGCATTTT.

The V call is TRBV7-9, the J call TRBJ2-7; a weak D match, TRBD1 (6 bases). Trimming left V 1 base short and J 5 bases short, with 6 bases between. This CDR3 contains 12 residues. The germline gives CDR1 SEHNR, CDR2 FQNEAQ (reference sequence). CDR3: CASSLGTDEQYF. CDR3 in DNA: TGTGCCAGCAGCTTAGGGACAGACGAGCAGTACTTC.